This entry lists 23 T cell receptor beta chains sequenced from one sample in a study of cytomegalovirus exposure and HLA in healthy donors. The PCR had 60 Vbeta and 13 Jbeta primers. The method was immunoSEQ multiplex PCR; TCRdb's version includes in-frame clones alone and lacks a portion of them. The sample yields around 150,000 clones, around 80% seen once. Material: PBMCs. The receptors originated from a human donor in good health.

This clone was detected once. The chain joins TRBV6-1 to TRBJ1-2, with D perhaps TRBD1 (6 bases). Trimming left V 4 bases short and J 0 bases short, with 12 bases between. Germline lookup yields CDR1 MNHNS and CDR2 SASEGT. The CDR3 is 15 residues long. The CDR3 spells CASSVMTGANYGYTF. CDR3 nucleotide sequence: TGTGCCAGCAGTGTCATGACAGGAGCTAACTATGGCTACACCTTC.

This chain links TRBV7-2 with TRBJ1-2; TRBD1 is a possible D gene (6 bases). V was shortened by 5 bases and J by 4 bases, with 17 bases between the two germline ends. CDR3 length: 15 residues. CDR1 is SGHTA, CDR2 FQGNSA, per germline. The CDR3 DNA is TGTGCCAGCAGCCTAAAAGGGGGACAAGTCTATGGCTACACCTTC. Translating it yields CASSLKGGQVYGYTF. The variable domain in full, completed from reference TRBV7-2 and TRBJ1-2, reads GAGVSQSPSNKVTEKGKDVELRCDPISGHTALYWYRQSLGQGLEFLIYFQGNSAPDKSGLPSDRFSAERTGGSVSTLTIQRTQQEDSAVYLCASSLKGGQVYGYTFGSGTRLTVV.

The CDR3 coding sequence is TGTGCCAGTAGTGGGAGGGACAGGGCGACTGAAGCTTTCTTT. The encoded protein is CASSGRDRATEAFF. V is TRBV19 and J is TRBJ1-1; the match to TRBD1 covers 9 bases. V was clipped by 5 bases and J by 5 bases; unmatched bases: 6. CDR1 is LNHDA and CDR2 is SQIVND in the germline V gene (reference sequence). The CDR3 length is 14 residues.

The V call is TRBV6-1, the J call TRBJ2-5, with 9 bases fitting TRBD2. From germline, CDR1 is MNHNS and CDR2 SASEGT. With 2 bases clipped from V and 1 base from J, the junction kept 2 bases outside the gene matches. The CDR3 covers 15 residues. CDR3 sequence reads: CASSEWRGGQETQYF. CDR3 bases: TGTGCCAGCAGTGAATGGCGGGGGGGCCAAGAGACCCAGTACTTC.

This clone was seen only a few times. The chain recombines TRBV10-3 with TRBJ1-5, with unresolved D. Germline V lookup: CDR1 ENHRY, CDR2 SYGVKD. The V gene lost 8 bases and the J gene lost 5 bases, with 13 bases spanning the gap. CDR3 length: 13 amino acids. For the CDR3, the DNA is TGTGCCATCCAGCGGGCAGAACATCAGCCCCAGCATTTT. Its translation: CAIQRAEHQPQHF.

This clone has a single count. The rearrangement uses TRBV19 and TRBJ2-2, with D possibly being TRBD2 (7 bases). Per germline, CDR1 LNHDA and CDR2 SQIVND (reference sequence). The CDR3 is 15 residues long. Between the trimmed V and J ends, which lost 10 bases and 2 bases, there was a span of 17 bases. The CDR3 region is CATQWGGGNTGELFF. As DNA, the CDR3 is TGTGCCACCCAGTGGGGCGGGGGCAACACCGGGGAGCTGTTTTTT.

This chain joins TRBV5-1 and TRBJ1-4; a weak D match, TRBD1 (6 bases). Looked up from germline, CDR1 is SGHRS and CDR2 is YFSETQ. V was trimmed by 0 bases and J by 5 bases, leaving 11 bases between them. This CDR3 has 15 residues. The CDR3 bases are TGCGCCAGCAGCTTGGGGACAGACTCGAATGAAAAACTGTTTTTT. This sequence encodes CASSLGTDSNEKLFF.

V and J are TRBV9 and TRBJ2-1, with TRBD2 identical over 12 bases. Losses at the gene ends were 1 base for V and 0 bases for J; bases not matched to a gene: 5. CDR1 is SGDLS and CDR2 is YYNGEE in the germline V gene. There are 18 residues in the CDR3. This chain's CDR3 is CASSVTLAGGASYNEQFF. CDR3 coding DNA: TGTGCCAGCAGCGTAACTCTAGCGGGGGGGGCCTCCTACAATGAGCAGTTCTTC.

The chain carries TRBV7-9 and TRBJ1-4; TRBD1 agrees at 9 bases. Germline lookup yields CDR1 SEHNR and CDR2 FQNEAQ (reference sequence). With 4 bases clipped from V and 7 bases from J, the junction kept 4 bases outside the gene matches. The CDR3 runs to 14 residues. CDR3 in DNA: TGTGCCAGCAGCTCCCTGACAGGGGGTGAAAAACTGTTTTTT. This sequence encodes CASSSLTGGEKLFF.

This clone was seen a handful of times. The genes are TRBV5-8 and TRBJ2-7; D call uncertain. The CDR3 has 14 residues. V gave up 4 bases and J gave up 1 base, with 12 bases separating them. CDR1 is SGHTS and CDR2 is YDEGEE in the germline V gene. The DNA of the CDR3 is TGTGCCAGCAGCCGAGAGTCTCCTTCCTACGAGCAGTACTTC. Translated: CASSRESPSYEQYF.

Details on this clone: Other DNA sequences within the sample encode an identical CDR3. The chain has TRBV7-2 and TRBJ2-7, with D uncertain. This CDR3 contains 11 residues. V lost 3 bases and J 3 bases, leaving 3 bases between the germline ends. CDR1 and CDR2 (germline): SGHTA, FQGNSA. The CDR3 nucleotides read TGTGCCAGCAGCTTTCACTACGAGCAGTACTTC. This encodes CASSFHYEQYF.

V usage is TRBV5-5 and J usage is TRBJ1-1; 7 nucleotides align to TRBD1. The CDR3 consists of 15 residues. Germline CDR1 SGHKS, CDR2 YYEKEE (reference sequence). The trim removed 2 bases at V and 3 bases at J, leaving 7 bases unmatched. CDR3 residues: CASSFLQGIYTEAFF. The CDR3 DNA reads TGTGCCAGCAGCTTCTTACAGGGGATCTACACTGAAGCTTTCTTT. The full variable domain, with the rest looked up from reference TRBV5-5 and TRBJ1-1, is DAGVTQSPTHLIKTRGQQVTLRCSPISGHKSVSWYQQVLGQGPQFIFQYYEKEERGRGNFPDRFSARQFPNYSSELNVNALLLGDSALYLCASSFLQGIYTEAFFGQGTRLTVV.

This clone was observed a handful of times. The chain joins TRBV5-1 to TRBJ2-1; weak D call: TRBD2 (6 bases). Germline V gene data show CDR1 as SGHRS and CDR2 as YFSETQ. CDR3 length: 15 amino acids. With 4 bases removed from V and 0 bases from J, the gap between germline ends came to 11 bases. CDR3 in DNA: TGCGCCAGCAGCCCATTGGGGGGCTCCTACAATGAGCAGTTCTTC. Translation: CASSPLGGSYNEQFF.

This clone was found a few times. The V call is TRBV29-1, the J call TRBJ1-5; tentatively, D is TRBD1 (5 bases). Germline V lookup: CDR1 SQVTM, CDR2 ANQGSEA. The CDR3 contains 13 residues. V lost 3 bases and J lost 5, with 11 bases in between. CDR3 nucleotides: TGCAGCGTTGACAGGGTAGGGGATCAGCCCCAGCATTTT. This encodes CSVDRVGDQPQHF.

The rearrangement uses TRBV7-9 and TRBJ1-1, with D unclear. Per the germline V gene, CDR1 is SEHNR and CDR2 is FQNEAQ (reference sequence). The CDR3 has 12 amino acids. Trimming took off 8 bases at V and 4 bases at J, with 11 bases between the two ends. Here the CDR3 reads CASEGIGTEAFF. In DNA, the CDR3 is TGTGCCAGCGAGGGAATCGGCACTGAAGCTTTCTTT.

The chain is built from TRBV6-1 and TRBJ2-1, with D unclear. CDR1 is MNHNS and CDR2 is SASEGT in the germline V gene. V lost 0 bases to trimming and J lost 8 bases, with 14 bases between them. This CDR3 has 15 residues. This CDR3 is CASSEAPQDWDEQFF. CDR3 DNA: TGTGCCAGCAGTGAAGCCCCTCAGGATTGGGATGAGCAGTTCTTC.

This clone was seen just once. In DNA, the CDR3 is TGTGCCAGCAGTCTCGGACAGTCTGAAGCTTTCTTT. It encodes CASSLGQSEAFF. This chain joins TRBV6-5 and TRBJ1-1, with a possible D match to TRBD1 (6 bases). The CDR3 has 12 residues. From germline, CDR1 is MNHEY and CDR2 SVGAGI. V lost 5 bases to trimming and J lost 6 bases, with 10 bases between them.

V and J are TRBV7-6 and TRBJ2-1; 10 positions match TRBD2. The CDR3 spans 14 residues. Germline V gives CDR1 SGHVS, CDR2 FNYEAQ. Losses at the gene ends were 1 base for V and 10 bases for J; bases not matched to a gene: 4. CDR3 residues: CASSLGQLAGEQFF. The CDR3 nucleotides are TGTGCCAGCAGCTTAGGACAACTAGCGGGGGAGCAGTTCTTC.

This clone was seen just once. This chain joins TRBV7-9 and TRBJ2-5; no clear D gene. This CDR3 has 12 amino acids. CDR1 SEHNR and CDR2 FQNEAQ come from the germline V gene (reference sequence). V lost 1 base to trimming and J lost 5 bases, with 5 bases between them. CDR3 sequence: CASSLVSETQYF. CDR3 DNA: TGTGCCAGCAGCTTAGTTAGTGAGACCCAGTACTTC.

As DNA, the CDR3 is TGCGCCAGCAGTGATGAGTGGGGGGGCGCAGAGACCCAGTACTTC. It is translated as CASSDEWGGAETQYF. The chain is built from TRBV10-2 and TRBJ2-5; D is possibly TRBD2 (7 bases). Germline values: CDR1 WSHSY, CDR2 SAAADI. Trimming pared 3 bases from V and 4 bases from J, leaving 15 bases between. The length of the CDR3 is 15 residues.

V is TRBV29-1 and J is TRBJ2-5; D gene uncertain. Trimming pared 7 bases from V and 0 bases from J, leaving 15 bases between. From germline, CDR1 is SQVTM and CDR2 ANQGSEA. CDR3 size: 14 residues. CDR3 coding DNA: TGCAGCGCTGGATCGCAGCGTTACCAAGAGACCCAGTACTTC. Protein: CSAGSQRYQETQYF.

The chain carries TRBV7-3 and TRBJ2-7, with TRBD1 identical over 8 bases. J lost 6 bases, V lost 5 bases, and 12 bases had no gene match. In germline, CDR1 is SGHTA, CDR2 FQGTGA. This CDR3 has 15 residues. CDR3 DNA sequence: TGTGCCAGCAGCCCGACCGGGACAGGCTTTAGCGAGCAGTACTTC. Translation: CASSPTGTGFSEQYF.

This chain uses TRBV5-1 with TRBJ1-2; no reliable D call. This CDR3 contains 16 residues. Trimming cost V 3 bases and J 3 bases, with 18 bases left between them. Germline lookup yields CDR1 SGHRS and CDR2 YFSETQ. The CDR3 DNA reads TGCGCCAGCAGCTCAGGACTGCAACGATCCTACTATGGCTACACCTTC. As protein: CASSSGLQRSYYGYTF.